The clone carrying this T cell receptor beta chain showed up just once. Its cognate antigen is unknown. The sequencing template was cDNA reverse transcribed from extracted RNA. Sequencing used immunoSEQ multiplex PCR; TCRdb keeps in-frame clones, though not all of them. The sample carries 120,000 to 150,000 clones, 65% to 90% recorded once. Looked up from germline, CDR1 is SGHTS and CDR2 is YDEGEE. V lost 4 bases, J lost 7 bases, and 3 bases lay in between. The CDR3 extends over 10 amino acids. The data stem from a study of CD8+ T cells in alopecia areata. About the study: At a dose of 5 to 10 mg twice daily, oral tofacitinib was given to treated patients. Broader study findings: Tofacitinib delivered significant drops in scalp clonality and in expanded CD8+ clones among the top 100. Possibly as an HLA-related effect, TCR sharing across patients appeared less clear than in mice. On tofacitinib, scalp and blood still held many of the expanded lesional clones.

This sample's treatment: oral pan-JAK inhibitor, 5-10 mg twice daily. Here the sequenced sample was CD8+ T cells sorted from blood, taken at week 4, from a patient treated with tofacitinib. The V and J genes are TRBV5-8 and TRBJ2-1; D is uncertain. This receptor was obtained from a human donor with alopecia areata. CDR3 sequence: CASSANEQFF. As DNA, the CDR3 is TGTGCCAGCAGCGCGAATGAGCAGTTCTTC. The variable domain in full, completed from reference TRBV5-8 and TRBJ2-1, reads EAGVTQSPTHLIKTRGQQATLRCSPISGHTSVYWYQQALGLGLQFLLWYDEGEERNRGNFPPRFSGRQFPNYSSELNVNALELEDSALYLCASSANEQFFGPGTRLTVL.